This TCR beta chain was identified in a study of T cell changes during pregnancy in multiple sclerosis. Clones were read by immunoSEQ multiplex PCR, and TCRdb kept only the in-frame ones, dropping some. The sample yields 30,000 to 35,000 clones, 80% to 90% seen once. Sequencing used CD8+ T cells from peripheral blood mononuclear cells, obtained in the third trimester of pregnancy. The source is a female donor with multiple sclerosis, enrolled in a pregnancy study.

The CDR3: CASSPGDTEAFF. The CDR3 bases are TGTGCCAGCAGCCCCGGGGACACTGAAGCTTTCTTT. J is TRBJ1-1 and V is TRBV9; D is ambiguous. The germline V gene has CDR1 SGDLS and CDR2 YYNGEE. Trimming removed 4 bases at V and 3 bases at J, with 7 bases between. The CDR3 length is 12 residues.